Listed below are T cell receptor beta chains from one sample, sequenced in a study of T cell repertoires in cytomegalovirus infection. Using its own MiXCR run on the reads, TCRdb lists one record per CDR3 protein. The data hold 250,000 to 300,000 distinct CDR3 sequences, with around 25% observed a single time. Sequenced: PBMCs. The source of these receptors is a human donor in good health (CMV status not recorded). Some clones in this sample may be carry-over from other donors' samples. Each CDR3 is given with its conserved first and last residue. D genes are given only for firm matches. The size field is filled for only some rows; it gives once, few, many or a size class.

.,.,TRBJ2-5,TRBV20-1,TGCAGTGCTGGGGCCAGCGACCAAGAGACCCAGTACTTC,CSAGASDQETQYF
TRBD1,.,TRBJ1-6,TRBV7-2,TGTGCCAGCAGCTCCCCCCGGACAGGGGTTCATTCACCCCTCCACTTT,CASSSPRTGVHSPLHF
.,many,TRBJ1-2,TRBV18,TGTGCCAGCTCACCGACAGACAGAGCAATCTATGGCTACACCTTC,CASSPTDRAIYGYTF
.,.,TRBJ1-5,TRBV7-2,TGTGCCAGCAGCCCCAGGGGTTATAGCAATCAGCCCCAGCATTTT,CASSPRGYSNQPQHF
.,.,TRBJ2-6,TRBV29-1,TGCAGCGTCCTTCACGGAGGGGCCAACGTCCTGACTTTC,CSVLHGGANVLTF
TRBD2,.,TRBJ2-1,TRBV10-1,TGCGCCAGCAGCCCACGACTAGCGAGACTGGATGAGCAGTTCTTC,CASSPRLARLDEQFF
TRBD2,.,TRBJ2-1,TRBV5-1,TGCGCCAGCAGCCTCCGCGGTGTAGCGGGGGCCACCTACAATGAGCAGTTCTTC,CASSLRGVAGATYNEQFF
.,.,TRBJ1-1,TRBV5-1,TGCGCCAGCAGCTGGGGGGGCTCGGGAAACACTGAAGCTTTCTTT,CASSWGGSGNTEAFF
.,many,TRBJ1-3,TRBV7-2,TGTGCCAGCAGCCCCCGTTTTCGTGGAGACACCATATATTTT,CASSPRFRGDTIYF
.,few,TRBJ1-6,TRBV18,TGTGCCAGCTCACCACCGGCCGGGAGCTCCTATAATTCACCCCTCCACTTT,CASSPPAGSSYNSPLHF
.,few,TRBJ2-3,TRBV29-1,TGCAGCGTTGGAGGGGACCTTAGCACAGATACGCAGTATTTT,CSVGGDLSTDTQYF
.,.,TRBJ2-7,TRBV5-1,TGCGCCAGCAGCTTGGCTGCAGGGCTTGAGCAGTACTTC,CASSLAAGLEQYF
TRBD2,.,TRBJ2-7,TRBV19,TGTGCCAGTAGGACTAGCGGGAACGCCGAGCAGTACTTC,CASRTSGNAEQYF
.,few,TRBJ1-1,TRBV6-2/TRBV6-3,TGTGCCAGCAGAATCGGACGGAACACTGAAGCTTTCTTT,CASRIGRNTEAFF
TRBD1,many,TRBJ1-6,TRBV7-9,TGTGCCAGCAGCTTAAGCGGGACAGATAGTTCACCCCTCCACTTT,CASSLSGTDSSPLHF
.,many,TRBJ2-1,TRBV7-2,TGTGCCAGCAGCTTAGAGGGAAGCTCCTACAATGAGCAGTTCTTC,CASSLEGSSYNEQFF
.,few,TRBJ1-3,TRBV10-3,TGTGCCATCAGTGAGAGACAGTCCTCTGGAAACACCATATATTTT,CAISERQSSGNTIYF
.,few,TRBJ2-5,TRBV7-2,TGTGCCAGCAGCCCCCGGCGCCCAGGGCAAGAGACCCAGTACTTC,CASSPRRPGQETQYF
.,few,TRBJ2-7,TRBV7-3,TGTGCCAGCAGCTCATTACCGGCTCCGTCCGCCGAGCAGTACTTC,CASSSLPAPSAEQYF
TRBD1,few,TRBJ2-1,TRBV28,TGTGCCAGCAGGCCCCGGGACAGGGTGGTAAATGAGCAGTTCTTC,CASRPRDRVVNEQFF